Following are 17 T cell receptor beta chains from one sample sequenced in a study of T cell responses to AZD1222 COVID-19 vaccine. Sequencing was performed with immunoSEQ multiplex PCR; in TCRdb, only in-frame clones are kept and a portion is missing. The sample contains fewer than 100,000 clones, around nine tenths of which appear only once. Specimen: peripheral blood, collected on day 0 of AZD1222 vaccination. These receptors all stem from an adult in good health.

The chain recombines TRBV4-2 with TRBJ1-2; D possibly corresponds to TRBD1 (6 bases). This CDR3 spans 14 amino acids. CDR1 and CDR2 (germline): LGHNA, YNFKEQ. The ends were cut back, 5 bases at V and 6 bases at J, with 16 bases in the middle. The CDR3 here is CASSSQGLGDGYTF. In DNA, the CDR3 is TGTGCCAGCAGCTCTCAGGGGCTCGGGGATGGCTACACCTTC.

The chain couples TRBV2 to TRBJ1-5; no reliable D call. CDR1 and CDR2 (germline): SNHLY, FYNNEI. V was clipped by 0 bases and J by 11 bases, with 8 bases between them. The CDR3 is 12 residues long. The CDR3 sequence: CASSEADSTQHF. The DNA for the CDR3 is TGTGCCAGCAGTGAAGCGGACTCAACCCAGCATTTT.

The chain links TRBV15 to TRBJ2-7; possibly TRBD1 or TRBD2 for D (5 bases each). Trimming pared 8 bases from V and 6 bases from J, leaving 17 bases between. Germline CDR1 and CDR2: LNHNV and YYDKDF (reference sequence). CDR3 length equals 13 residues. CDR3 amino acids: CATRRQPGGEQYF. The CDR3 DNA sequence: TGTGCCACCCGGAGGCAGCCTGGGGGCGAGCAGTACTTC.

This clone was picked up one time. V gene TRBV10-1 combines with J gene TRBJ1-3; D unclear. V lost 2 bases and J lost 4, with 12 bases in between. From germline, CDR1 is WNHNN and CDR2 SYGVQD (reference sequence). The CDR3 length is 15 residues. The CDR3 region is CASSENKNSGNTIYF. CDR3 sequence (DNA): TGCGCCAGCAGTGAGAACAAGAACTCAGGAAACACCATATATTTT.

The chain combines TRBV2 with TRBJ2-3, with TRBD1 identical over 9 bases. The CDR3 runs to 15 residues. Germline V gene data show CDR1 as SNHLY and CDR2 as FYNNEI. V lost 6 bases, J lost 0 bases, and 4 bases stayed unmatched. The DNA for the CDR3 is TGTGCCAGCAGCCCCGGGACAGGGAGCACAGATACGCAGTATTTT. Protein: CASSPGTGSTDTQYF.

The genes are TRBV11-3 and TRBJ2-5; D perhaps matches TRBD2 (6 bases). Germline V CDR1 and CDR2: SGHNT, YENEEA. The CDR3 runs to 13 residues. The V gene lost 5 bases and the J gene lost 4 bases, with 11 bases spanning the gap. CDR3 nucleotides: TGTGCCAGCAGCCCCGGGGGTGGAGAGACCCAGTACTTC. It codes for CASSPGGGETQYF.

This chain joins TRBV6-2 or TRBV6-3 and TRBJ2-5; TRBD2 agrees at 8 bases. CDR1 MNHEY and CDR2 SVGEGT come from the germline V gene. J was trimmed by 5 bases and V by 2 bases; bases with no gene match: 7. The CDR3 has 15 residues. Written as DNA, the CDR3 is TGTGCCAGCAGTTACGATGCGGGAGGAGGTGAGACCCAGTACTTC. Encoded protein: CASSYDAGGGETQYF.

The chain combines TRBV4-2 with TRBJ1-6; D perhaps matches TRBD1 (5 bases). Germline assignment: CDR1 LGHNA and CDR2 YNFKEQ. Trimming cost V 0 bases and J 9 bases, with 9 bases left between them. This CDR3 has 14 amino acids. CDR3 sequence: CASSQDAGFSPLHF. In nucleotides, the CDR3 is TGTGCCAGCAGCCAAGATGCAGGGTTTTCACCCCTCCACTTT.

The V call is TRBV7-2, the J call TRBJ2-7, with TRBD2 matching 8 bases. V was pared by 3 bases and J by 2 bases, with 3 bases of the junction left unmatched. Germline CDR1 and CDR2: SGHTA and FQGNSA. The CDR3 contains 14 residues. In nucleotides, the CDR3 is TGTGCCAGCAGCTTTGCGGGACTAGCCTACGAGCAGTACTTC. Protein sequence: CASSFAGLAYEQYF.

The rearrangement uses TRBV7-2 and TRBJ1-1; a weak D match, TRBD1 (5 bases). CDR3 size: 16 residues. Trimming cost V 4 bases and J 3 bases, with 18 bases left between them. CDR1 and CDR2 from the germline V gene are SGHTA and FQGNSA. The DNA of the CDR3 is TGTGCCAGCAGCTCCCCCGGGCCCGGAGGGGACACTGAAGCTTTCTTT. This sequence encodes CASSSPGPGGDTEAFF. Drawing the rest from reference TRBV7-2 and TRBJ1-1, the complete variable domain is GAGVSQSPSNKVTEKGKDVELRCDPISGHTALYWYRQSLGQGLEFLIYFQGNSAPDKSGLPSDRFSAERTGGSVSTLTIQRTQQEDSAVYLCASSSPGPGGDTEAFFGQGTRLTVV.

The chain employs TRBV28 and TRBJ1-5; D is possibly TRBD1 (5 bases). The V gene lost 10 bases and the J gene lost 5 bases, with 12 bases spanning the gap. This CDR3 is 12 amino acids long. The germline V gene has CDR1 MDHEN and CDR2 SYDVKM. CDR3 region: CATRGGDQPQHF. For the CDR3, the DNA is TGTGCCACACGGGGGGGGGATCAGCCCCAGCATTTT.

The CDR3 region has the DNA TGTGCCAGCAGCGGGACAGGGTGGAATGAGCAGTTCTTC. Translated: CASSGTGWNEQFF. This sequence joins TRBV21-1 and TRBJ2-1; the table's D call, TRBD1, has no DNA check behind it. TRBV21-1 is termed a pseudogene. This CDR3 comprises 13 residues.

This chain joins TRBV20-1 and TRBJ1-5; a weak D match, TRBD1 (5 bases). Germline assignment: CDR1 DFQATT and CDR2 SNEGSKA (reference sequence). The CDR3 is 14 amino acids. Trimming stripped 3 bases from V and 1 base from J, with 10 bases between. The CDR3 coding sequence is TGCAGTGCTAGTTGGGGGGACAGCAATCAGCCCCAGCATTTT. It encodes CSASWGDSNQPQHF.

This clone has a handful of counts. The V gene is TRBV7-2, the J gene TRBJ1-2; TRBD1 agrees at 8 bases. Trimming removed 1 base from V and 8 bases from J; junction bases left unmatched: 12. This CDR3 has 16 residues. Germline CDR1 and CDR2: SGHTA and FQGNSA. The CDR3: CASSLDSWTGPGGYTF. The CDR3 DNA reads TGTGCCAGCAGCTTAGATTCTTGGACAGGGCCCGGGGGCTACACCTTC.

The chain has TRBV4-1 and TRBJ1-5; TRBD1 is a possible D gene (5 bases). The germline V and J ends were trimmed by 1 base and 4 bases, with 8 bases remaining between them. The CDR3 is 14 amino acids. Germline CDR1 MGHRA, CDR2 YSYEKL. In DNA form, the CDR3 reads TGCGCCAGCAGCCAAGGACAGCTTAATCAGCCCCAGCATTTT. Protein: CASSQGQLNQPQHF.

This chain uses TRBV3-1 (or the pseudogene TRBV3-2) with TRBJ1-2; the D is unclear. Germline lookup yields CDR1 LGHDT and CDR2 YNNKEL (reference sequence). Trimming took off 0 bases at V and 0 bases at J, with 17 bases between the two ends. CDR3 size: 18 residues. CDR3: CASSQEGLGGTTNYGYTF. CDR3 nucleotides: TGTGCCAGCAGCCAAGAGGGCCTCGGTGGTACCACTAACTATGGCTACACCTTC.

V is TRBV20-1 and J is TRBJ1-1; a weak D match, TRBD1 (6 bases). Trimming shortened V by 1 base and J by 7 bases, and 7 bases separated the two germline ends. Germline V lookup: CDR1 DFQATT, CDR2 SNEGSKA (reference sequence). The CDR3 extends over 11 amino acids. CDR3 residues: CSARADSEAFF. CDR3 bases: TGCAGTGCTAGAGCGGACAGTGAAGCTTTCTTT.